The 18 T cell receptor beta chains listed next were all sequenced from one sample in a study of T cells in lung cancer brain metastases. The table came from immunoSEQ multiplex PCR; TCRdb's copy has only in-frame clones and leaves some out. The sample lists fewer than 5,500 clones, 70% to 90% occurring once. What was sequenced was tumor tissue from the primary lung tumor. The receptors shown here come from a man aged 45 to 65 with non-small cell lung cancer.

CDR3 protein: CSVRQDRDEQYF. CDR3 bases: TGCAGCGTAAGACAGGACAGGGACGAGCAGTACTTC. The rearrangement links TRBV29-1 to TRBJ2-7; 8 bases map to TRBD1. CDR3 length equals 12 residues. The germline gives CDR1 SQVTM, CDR2 ANQGSEA. Trimming took 6 bases from V and 5 from J; bases not matched to a gene: 6.

V and J are TRBV9 and TRBJ2-5; D is unclear. Trimming took off 4 bases at V and 3 bases at J, with 13 bases between the two ends. CDR1 and CDR2 from the germline V gene are SGDLS and YYNGEE. The CDR3 runs to 14 residues. The CDR3 DNA sequence: TGTGCCAGCAGCCCTACCGGTCTTAAAGAGACCCAGTACTTC. Translated, it gives CASSPTGLKETQYF.

The V and J genes are TRBV30 and TRBJ1-1, with D possibly being TRBD1 (6 bases). The V gene lost 1 base and the J gene lost 5 bases, with 20 bases spanning the gap. The CDR3 sequence is 16 residues long. Germline CDR1 is GTSNPN and CDR2 is SVGIG (reference sequence). The chain's CDR3 is CAWSDPGGQGATEAFF. The CDR3 nucleotides are TGTGCCTGGAGTGACCCTGGGGGACAAGGGGCAACTGAAGCTTTCTTT.

V and J are TRBV5-6 and TRBJ2-7; D not certain. Germline-derived CDR1 and CDR2 are SGHDT and YYEEEE. Trimming left V 2 bases short and J 1 base short, with 10 bases between. The CDR3 is made up of 14 amino acids. CDR3 region: CASSFALGSYEQYF. CDR3 DNA sequence: TGTGCCAGCAGCTTCGCGTTGGGATCCTACGAGCAGTACTTC.

The chain couples TRBV5-1 to TRBJ2-2; D unclear. The CDR3 contains 15 residues. The V end was cut by 0 bases, the J end by 0 bases, with 6 bases between. Germline loops: CDR1 SGHRS, CDR2 YFSETQ. In DNA form, the CDR3 reads TGCGCCAGCAGCTTGGGCGGCGCGAACACCGGGGAGCTGTTTTTT. It yields the protein CASSLGGANTGELFF.

Details on this clone: This sample includes further DNA sequences coding for the same CDR3. The CDR3 bases are TGTGCCAGCAGCCAAGGTGGAGCCACTGAAGCTTTCTTT. It is translated as CASSQGGATEAFF. This chain connects TRBV4-2 to TRBJ1-1; no reliable D call. V was clipped by 1 base and J by 4 bases, with 7 bases between them. CDR1 is LGHNA, CDR2 YNFKEQ, per germline. CDR3 length: 13 residues.

Of note for this clone: One end of the junction is discordant with germline, which a read error may explain. The chain carries TRBV2 and TRBJ1-5, with 7 bases lining up with TRBD1. In germline, CDR1 is SNHLY, CDR2 FYNNEI. The CDR3 is 12 amino acids. This CDR3 is CASTGGRQLQHF. The DNA for the CDR3 is TGTGCCAGCACAGGGGGACGTCAGCTCCAGCATTTT.

A note on this clone: At one of its ends the junction is not consistent with the germline gene, which may arise from a read error. The rearrangement links TRBV30 to TRBJ2-7; TRBD2 might be the D (6 bases). CDR3 length equals 13 residues. Germline CDR1 GTSNPN, CDR2 SVGIG (reference sequence). This CDR3 is CVWSFGGQSEQYF. CDR3 coding DNA: TGTGTCTGGAGCTTTGGAGGGCAAAGTGAGCAGTACTTC. The full variable domain, completed using reference TRBV30 and TRBJ2-7, is SQTIHQWPATLVQPVGSPLSLECTVEGTSNPNLYWYRQAAGRGLQLLFYSVGIGQISSEVPQNLSASRPQDRQFILSSKKLLLSDSGFYLCVWSFGGQSEQYFGPGTRLTVT.

The CDR3 spells CASSQEGGNYGYTF. The CDR3 nucleotides read TGCGCCAGCAGCCAAGAGGGAGGGAACTATGGCTACACCTTC. The chain uses TRBV4-1 and TRBJ1-2; no firm D call. This CDR3 region has 14 residues. Looked up from germline, CDR1 is MGHRA and CDR2 is YSYEKL. The V gene lost 0 bases and the J gene lost 2 bases, with 7 bases spanning the gap.

The genes are TRBV5-1 and TRBJ2-7; 8 bases agree with TRBD1. Germline CDR1 and CDR2: SGHRS and YFSETQ. The junction had 8 bases not matched to a gene; V was cut back by 4 bases and J by 5 bases. The CDR3 spans 14 residues. DNA for the CDR3: TGCGCCAGCAGCATAGGACAGGGAGCTAACGAGCAGTACTTC. This sequence encodes CASSIGQGANEQYF.

V is TRBV29-1 and J is TRBJ1-1; D may be TRBD1 (6 bases). The CDR3 totals 16 residues. V lost 3 bases and J lost 9, with 26 bases in between. CDR1 and CDR2 (germline): SQVTM, ANQGSEA. DNA for the CDR3: TGCAGCGTTGATGGCGGTTTTTTGGGGGCAAGGACTAAAGCTTTCTTT. Its translation is CSVDGGFLGARTKAFF.

This sequence joins TRBV7-7 and TRBJ2-2; D may be TRBD2 (6 bases). This CDR3 spans 13 amino acids. The V gene's germline CDR1 is SSHAT and CDR2 FNYEAQ (reference sequence). The CDR3 nucleotides are TGTGCTAGCGTGCGGGACGGAACCGGGGAGCTGTTTTTT. Its protein product is CASVRDGTGELFF.

CDR3: CSAIDRYEQYF. The CDR3, as DNA: TGCAGCGCAATCGACAGATACGAGCAGTACTTC. This chain joins TRBV29-1 and TRBJ2-7; possibly TRBD1 for D (5 bases). V lost 7 bases, J lost 4 bases, and 11 bases lay in between. Germline V CDR1 and CDR2: SQVTM, ANQGSEA. The CDR3 length is 11 residues.

This chain connects TRBV5-6 to TRBJ1-2, with 8 bases that match TRBD1. The V gene's germline CDR1 is SGHDT and CDR2 YYEEEE. The CDR3 spans 15 residues. The ends lost 8 bases at V and 8 bases at J; junction bases unmatched: 17. The chain's CDR3 is CASAEAQGVLRGYTF. For the CDR3, the DNA is TGTGCCAGTGCTGAGGCACAGGGGGTCCTAAGGGGCTACACCTTC.

This chain connects TRBV5-4 to TRBJ1-1; D remains unclear. The CDR3 runs to 11 residues. Trimming removed 4 bases from V and 7 bases from J, with 8 bases in between. Germline V CDR1 and CDR2: SGHNT, YYREEE (reference sequence). The CDR3 loop is CASSKDLEAFF. In DNA, the CDR3 is TGTGCCAGCAGCAAGGACCTTGAAGCTTTCTTT.

The J gene is TRBJ2-7, the V gene TRBV4-2, with TRBD2 matching over 11 bases. V shed 3 bases, J shed 3 bases, and the junction held 4 bases outside the gene matches. Germline assignment: CDR1 LGHNA and CDR2 YNFKEQ. There are 15 residues in the CDR3. The CDR3: CASSQQGTSGYEQYF. CDR3 DNA: TGTGCCAGCAGCCAGCAGGGGACTAGCGGCTACGAGCAGTACTTC.

The chain employs TRBV2 and TRBJ2-7; the match to TRBD1 covers 7 bases. This CDR3 spans 13 amino acids. J was trimmed by 5 bases and V by 6 bases; bases with no gene match: 7. Per the germline V gene, CDR1 is SNHLY and CDR2 is FYNNEI. Here the CDR3 reads CASSEQGFNEQYF. CDR3 DNA sequence: TGTGCCAGCAGCGAACAGGGGTTCAACGAGCAGTACTTC. Full variable domain (outside the CDR3, taken from reference TRBV2 and TRBJ2-7): EPEVTQTPSHQVTQMGQEVILRCVPISNHLYFYWYRQILGQKVEFLVSFYNNEISEKSEIFDDQFSVERPDGSNFTLKIRSTKLEDSAMYFCASSEQGFNEQYFGPGTRLTVT.

The chain recombines TRBV10-3 with TRBJ2-3; 10 nucleotides agree with TRBD2. V was pared by 8 bases and J by 6 bases, with 8 bases of the junction left unmatched. Germline CDR1 is ENHRY and CDR2 is SYGVKD. CDR3 length: 14 amino acids. The CDR3 region has the DNA TGTGCCATCGGGGCTAGCGGGAGTGGTGATACGCAGTATTTT. Protein product: CAIGASGSGDTQYF.